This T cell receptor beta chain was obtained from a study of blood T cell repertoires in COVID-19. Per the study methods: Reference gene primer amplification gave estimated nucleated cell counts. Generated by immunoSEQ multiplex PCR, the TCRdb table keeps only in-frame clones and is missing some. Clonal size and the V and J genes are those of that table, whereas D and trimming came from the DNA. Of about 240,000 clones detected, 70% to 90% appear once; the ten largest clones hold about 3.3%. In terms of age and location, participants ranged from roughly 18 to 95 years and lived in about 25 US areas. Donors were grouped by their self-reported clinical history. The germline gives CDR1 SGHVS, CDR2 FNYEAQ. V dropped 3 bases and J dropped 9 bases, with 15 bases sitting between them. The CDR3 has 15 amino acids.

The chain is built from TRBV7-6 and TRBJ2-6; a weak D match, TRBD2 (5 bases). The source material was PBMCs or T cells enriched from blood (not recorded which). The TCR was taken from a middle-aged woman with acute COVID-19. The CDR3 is CASSLRASNFNVLTF. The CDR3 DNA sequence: TGTGCCAGCAGCTTGAGGGCCTCAAACTTCAACGTCCTGACTTTC.